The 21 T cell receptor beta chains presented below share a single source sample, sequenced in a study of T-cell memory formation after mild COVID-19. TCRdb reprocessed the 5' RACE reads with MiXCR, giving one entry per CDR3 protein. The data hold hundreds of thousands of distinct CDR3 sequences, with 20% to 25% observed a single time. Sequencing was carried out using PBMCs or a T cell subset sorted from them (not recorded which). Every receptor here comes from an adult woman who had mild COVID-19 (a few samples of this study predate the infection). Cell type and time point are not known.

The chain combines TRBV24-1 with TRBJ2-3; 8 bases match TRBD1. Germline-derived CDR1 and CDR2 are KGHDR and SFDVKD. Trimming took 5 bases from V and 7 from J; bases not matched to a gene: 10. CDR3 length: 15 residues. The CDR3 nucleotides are TGTGCCACCAGTGGCCCCGGGACAGGCAAGAATACGCAGTATTTT. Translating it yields CATSGPGTGKNTQYF.

CDR3 nucleotides: TGTGCCAGCAGCTCGGAGCCGGGACGGGATAACTATGGCTACACCTTC. It specifies CASSSEPGRDNYGYTF. The chain joins TRBV7-2 to TRBJ1-2; maybe TRBD1 (5 bases). Germline lookup yields CDR1 SGHTA and CDR2 FQGNSA. The CDR3 loop spans 16 amino acids. V was cut by 4 bases and J by 1 base, with 16 bases left in between.

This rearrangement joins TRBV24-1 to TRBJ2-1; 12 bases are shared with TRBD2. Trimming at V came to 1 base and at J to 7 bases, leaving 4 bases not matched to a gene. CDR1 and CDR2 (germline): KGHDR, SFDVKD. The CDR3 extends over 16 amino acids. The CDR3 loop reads CATSDLGTSGLNEQFF. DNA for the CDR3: TGTGCCACCAGTGATTTAGGGACTAGCGGGCTAAATGAGCAGTTCTTC.

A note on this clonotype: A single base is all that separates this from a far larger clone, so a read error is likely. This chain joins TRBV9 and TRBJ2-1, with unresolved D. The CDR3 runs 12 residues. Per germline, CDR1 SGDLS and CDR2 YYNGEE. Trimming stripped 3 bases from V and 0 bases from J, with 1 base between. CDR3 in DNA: TGTGCCAGCAGCGCCTCCTACAATGAGCAGTTCTTC. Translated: CASSASYNEQFF.

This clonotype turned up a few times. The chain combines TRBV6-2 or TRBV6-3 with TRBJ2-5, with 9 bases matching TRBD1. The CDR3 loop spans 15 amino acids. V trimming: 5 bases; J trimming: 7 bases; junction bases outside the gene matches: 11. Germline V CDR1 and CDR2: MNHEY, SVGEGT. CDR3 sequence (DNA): TGTGCCAGCAGTGGGGACAGGGTTTCGAGGAGGACCCAGTACTTC. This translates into CASSGDRVSRRTQYF.

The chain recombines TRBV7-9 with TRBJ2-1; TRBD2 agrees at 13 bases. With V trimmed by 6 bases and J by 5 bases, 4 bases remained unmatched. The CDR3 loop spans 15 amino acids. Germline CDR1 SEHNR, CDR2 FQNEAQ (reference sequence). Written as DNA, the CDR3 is TGTGCCAGCAGTTCGACTAGCGGGGGGAACAATGAGCAGTTCTTC. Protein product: CASSSTSGGNNEQFF.

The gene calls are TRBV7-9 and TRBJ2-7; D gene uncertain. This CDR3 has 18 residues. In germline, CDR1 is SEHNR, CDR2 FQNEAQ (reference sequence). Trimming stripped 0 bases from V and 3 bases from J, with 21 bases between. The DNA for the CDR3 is TGTGCCAGCAGCTTAGCTTTTGGGGTAGACCTTGGGGTCTACGAGCAGTACTTC. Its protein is CASSLAFGVDLGVYEQYF.

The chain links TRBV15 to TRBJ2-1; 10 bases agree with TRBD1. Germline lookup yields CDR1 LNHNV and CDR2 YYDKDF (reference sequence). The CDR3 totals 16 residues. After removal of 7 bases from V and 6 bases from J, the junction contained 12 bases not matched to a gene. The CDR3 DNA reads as TGTGCCACCAACAACAACCGGGACAGGGGTTCCAATGAGCAGTTCTTC. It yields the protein CATNNNRDRGSNEQFF.

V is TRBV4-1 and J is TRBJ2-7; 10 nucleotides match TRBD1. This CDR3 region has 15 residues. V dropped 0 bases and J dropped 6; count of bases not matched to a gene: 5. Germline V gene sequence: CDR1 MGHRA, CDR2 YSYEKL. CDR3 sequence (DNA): TGCGCCAGCAGCCAAGAAGGGACAGGGGTTGCCGAGCAGTACTTC. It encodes CASSQEGTGVAEQYF.

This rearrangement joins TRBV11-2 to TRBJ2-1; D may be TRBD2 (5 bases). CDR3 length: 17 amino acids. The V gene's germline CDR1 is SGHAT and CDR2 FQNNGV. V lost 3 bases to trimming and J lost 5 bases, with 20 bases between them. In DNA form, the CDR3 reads TGTGCCAGCAGCTTTCCCCTATTGAAAGCGGAGGACAATGAGCAGTTCTTC. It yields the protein CASSFPLLKAEDNEQFF.

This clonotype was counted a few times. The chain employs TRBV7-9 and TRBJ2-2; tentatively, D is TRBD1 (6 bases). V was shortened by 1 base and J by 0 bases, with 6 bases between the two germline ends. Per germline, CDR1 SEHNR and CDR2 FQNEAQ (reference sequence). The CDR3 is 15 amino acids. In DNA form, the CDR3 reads TGTGCCAGCAGCTTAGAGGGGGCGAACACCGGGGAGCTGTTTTTT. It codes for CASSLEGANTGELFF.

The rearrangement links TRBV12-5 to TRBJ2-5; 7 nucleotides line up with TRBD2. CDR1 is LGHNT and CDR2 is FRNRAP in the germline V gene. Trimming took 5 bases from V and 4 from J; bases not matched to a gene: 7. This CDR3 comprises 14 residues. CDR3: CASGPSSGAETQYF. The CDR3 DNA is TGTGCTAGTGGTCCCTCGAGCGGGGCAGAGACCCAGTACTTC. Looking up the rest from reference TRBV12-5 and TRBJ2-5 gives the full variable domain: DARVTQTPRHKVTEMGQEVTMRCQPILGHNTVFWYRQTMMQGLELLAYFRNRAPLDDSGMPKDRFSAEMPDATLATLKIQPSEPRDSAVYFCASGPSSGAETQYFGPGTRLLVL.

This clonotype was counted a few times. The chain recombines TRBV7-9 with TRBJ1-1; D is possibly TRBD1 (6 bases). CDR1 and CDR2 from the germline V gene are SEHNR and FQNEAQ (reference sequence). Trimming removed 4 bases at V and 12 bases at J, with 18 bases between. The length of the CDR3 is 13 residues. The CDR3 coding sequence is TGTGCCAGCAGCTCGCAGGGACACTCAGGTTCTTTCTTT. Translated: CASSSQGHSGSFF.

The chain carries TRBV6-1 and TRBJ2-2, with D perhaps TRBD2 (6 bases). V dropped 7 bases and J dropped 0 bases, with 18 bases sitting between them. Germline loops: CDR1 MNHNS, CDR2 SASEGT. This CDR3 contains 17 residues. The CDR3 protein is CASTSVGGYANTGELFF. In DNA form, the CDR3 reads TGTGCCAGCACCTCGGTGGGGGGTTATGCGAACACCGGGGAGCTGTTTTTT.

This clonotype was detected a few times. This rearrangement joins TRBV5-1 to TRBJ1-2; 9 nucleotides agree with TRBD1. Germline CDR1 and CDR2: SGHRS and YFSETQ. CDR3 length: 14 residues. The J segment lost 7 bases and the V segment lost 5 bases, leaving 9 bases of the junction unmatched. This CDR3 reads CASSHPGTGLGYTF. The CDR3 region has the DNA TGCGCCAGCAGTCATCCGGGGACAGGGCTTGGCTACACCTTC. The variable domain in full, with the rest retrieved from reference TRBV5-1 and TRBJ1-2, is KAGVTQTPRYLIKTRGQQVTLSCSPISGHRSVSWYQQTPGQGLQFLFEYFSETQRNKGNFPGRFSGRQFSNSRSEMNVSTLELGDSALYLCASSHPGTGLGYTFGSGTRLTVV.

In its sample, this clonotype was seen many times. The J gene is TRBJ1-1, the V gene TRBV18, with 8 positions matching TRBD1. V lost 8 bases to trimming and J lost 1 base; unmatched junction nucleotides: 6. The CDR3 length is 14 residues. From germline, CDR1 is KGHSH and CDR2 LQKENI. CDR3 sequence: CASSPGQGNTEAFF. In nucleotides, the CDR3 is TGTGCCAGCAGCCCCGGACAGGGGAACACTGAAGCTTTCTTT.

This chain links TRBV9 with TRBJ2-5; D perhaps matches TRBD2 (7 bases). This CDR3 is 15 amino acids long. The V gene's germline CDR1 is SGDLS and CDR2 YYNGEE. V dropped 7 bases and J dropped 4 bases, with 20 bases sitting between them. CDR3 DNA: TGTGCCAGCGCGTGGGGGGGCCGCCCAGGAGAGACCCAGTACTTC. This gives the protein CASAWGGRPGETQYF.

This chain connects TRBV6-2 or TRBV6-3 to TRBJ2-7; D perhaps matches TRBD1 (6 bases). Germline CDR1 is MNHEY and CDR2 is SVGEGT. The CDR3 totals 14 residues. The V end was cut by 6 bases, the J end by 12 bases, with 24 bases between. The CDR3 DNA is TGTGCCAGCAGCTACAGACAGGATCCTACGTCGGGGTACTTC. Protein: CASSYRQDPTSGYF.

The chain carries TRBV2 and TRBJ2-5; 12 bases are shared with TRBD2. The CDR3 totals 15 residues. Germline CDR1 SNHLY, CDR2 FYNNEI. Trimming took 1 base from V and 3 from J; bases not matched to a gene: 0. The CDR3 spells CASSEGLAGEETQYF. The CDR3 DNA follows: TGTGCCAGCAGTGAAGGACTAGCGGGGGAAGAGACCCAGTACTTC.

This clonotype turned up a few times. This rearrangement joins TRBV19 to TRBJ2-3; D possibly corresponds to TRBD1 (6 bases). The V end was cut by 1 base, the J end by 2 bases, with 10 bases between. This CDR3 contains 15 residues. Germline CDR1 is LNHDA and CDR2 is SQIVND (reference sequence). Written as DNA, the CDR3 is TGTGCCAGTAGTATAGCTGGGGGCAACACAGATACGCAGTATTTT. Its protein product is CASSIAGGNTDTQYF.

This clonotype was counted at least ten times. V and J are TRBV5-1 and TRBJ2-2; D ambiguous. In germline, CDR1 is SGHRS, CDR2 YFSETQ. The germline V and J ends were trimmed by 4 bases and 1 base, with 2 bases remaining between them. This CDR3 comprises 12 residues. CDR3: CASSMNTGELFF. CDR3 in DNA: TGCGCCAGCAGCATGAACACCGGGGAGCTGTTTTTT. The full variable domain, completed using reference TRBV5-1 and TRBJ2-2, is KAGVTQTPRYLIKTRGQQVTLSCSPISGHRSVSWYQQTPGQGLQFLFEYFSETQRNKGNFPGRFSGRQFSNSRSEMNVSTLELGDSALYLCASSMNTGELFFGEGSRLTVL.